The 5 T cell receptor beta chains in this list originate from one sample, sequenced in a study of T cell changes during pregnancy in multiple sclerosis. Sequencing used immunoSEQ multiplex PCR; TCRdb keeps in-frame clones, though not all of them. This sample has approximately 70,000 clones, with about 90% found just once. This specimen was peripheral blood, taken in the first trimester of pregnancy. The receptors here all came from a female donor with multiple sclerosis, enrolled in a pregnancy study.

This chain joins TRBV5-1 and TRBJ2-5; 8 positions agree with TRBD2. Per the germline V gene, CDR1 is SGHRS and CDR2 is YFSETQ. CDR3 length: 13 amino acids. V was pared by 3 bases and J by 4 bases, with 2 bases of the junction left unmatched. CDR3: CASSSGGGETQYF. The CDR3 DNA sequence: TGCGCCAGCAGCTCGGGAGGGGGAGAGACCCAGTACTTC.

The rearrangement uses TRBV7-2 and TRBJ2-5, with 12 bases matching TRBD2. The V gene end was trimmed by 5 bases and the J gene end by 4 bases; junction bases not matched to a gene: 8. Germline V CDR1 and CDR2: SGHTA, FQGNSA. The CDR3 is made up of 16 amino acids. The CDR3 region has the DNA TGTGCCAGCAGCACCGAAATGACTAGCGGGAGAGAGACCCAGTACTTC. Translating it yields CASSTEMTSGRETQYF.

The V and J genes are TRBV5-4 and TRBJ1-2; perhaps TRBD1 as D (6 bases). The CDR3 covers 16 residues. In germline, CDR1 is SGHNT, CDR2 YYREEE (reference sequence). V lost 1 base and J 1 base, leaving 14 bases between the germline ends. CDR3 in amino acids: CASSLRGGNGNYGYTF. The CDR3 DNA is TGTGCCAGCAGCTTGCGAGGGGGTAATGGTAACTATGGCTACACCTTC.

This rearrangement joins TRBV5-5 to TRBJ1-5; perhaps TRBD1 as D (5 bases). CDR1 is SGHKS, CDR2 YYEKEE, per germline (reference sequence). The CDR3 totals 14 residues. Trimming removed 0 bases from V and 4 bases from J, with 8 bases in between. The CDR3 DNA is TGTGCCAGCAGCTTGGGAGGGACTAATCAGCCCCAGCATTTT. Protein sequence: CASSLGGTNQPQHF.

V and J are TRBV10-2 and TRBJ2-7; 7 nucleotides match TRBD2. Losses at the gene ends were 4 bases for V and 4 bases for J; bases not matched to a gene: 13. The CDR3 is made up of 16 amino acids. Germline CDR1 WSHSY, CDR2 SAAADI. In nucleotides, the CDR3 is TGCGCCAGCAGTGGCCCTGGGTCTAGCGGCAAGTACGAGCAGTACTTC. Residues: CASSGPGSSGKYEQYF.